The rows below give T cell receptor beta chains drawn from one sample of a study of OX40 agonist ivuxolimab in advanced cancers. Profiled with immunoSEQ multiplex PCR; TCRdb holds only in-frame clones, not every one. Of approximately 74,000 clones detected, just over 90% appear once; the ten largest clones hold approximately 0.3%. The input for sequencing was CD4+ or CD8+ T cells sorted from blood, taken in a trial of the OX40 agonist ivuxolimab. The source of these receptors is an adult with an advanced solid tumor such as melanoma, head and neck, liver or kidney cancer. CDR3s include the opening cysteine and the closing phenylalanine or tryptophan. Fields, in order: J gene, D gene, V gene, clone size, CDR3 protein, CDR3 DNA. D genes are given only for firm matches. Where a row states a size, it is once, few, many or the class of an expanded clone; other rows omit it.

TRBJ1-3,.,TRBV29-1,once,CSVRPQANSGNTIYF,TGCAGCGTGAGACCACAGGCGAACTCTGGAAACACCATATATTTT
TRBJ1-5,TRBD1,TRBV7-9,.,CASSSDRGRSQPQHF,TGTGCCAGCAGCTCCGACAGGGGCCGGAGCCAGCCCCAGCATTTT
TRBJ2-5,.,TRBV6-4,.,CATSRDYQETQYF,TGTGCCACCTCCCGGGACTACCAAGAGACCCAGTACTTC
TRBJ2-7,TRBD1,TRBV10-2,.,CASRQGPYEQYF,TGCGCCAGCAGACAGGGGCCCTACGAGCAGTACTTC
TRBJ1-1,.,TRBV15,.,CATSRETGSTEAFF,TGTGCCACCAGCAGGGAAACAGGGAGCACTGAAGCTTTCTTT
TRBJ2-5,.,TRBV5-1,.,CASSFGGLYQETQYF,TGCGCCAGCAGCTTCGGGGGTCTCTACCAAGAGACCCAGTACTTC
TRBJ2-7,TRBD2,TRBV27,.,CASSQLAGGPSEQYF,TGTGCCAGCAGTCAATTAGCGGGAGGGCCGTCGGAGCAGTACTTC
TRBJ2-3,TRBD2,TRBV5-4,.,CASSLGTSGRGTDTQYF,TGTGCCAGCAGCTTGGGGACTAGCGGGAGGGGTACAGATACGCAGTATTTT
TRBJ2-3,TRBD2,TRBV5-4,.,CASSLAGGFGDTQYF,TGTGCCAGCAGCTTGGCGGGAGGCTTTGGAGATACGCAGTATTTT
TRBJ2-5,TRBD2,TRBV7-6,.,CASSHAPPGVWSGRAGETQYF,TGTGCCAGCAGCCACGCCCCCCCGGGGGTGTGGAGCGGGAGGGCAGGAGAGACCCAGTACTTC
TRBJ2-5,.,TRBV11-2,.,CASSVKPSGRSETQYF,TGTGCCAGCAGCGTTAAACCATCCGGGAGATCGGAGACCCAGTACTTC
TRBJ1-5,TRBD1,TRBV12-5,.,CASGTQTGPGHF,TGTGCTAGTGGTACCCAGACAGGGCCCGGGCATTTT
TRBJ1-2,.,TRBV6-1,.,CASSVRESDGYTF,TGTGCCAGCAGTGTGCGGGAGAGCGATGGCTACACCTTC
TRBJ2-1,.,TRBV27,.,CASGRRERSSYNEQFF,TGTGCCAGCGGCAGGAGGGAGAGAAGCTCCTACAATGAGCAGTTCTTC
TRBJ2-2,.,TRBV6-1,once,CASSVQGNTGELFF,TGTGCCAGCAGTGTACAGGGGAACACCGGGGAGCTGTTTTTT
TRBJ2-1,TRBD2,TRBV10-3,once,CAISMGTSGGDEQFF,TGTGCCATCAGTATGGGGACTAGCGGTGGAGATGAGCAGTTCTTC
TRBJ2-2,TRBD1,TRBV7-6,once,CASSLLGGRVTGELFF,TGTGCCAGCAGCTTATTAGGGGGCCGAGTCACCGGGGAGCTGTTTTTT
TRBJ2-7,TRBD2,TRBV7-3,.,CASSPAGLAGDYEQYF,TGTGCCAGCAGCCCGGCGGGACTAGCGGGGGACTACGAGCAGTACTTC
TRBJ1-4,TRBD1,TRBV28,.,CASSPRQGRIEKLFF,TGTGCCAGCAGTCCAAGACAGGGCCGCATAGAAAAACTGTTTTTT
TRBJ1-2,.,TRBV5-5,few,CASCRIVSRKTYGF,TGTGCCAGCTGTAGGATTGTCTCGCGAAAGACCTATGGCTTC
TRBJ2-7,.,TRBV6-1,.,CASSEDPISRADEQYF,TGTGCCAGCAGTGAAGACCCGATTAGTAGGGCGGACGAGCAGTACTTC
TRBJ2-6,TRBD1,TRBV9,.,CASSVSRDRGSWNTGNVLTF,TGTGCCAGCAGCGTTTCCCGGGACAGGGGGAGTTGGAATACGGGCAACGTCCTGACTTTC
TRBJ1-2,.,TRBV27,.,CASSLSGTANNFGYTF,TGTGCCAGCAGTTTAAGTGGGACGGCTAATAACTTCGGCTACACCTTC
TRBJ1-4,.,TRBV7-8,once,CASSPSQLRTTNEKLFF,TGTGCCAGCAGCCCATCCCAACTACGGACCACTAATGAAAAACTGTTTTTT
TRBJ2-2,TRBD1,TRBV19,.,CAGGTGVGTGELFF,TGTGCCGGGGGGACAGGGGTTGGAACCGGGGAGCTGTTTTTT
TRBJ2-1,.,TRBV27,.,CASSLSTAGISYNEQFF,TGTGCCAGCAGTTTATCCACCGCGGGTATCTCCTACAATGAGCAGTTCTTC
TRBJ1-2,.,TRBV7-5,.,CARSLGEYGYTF,TGTGCCAGAAGCTTAGGAGAGTATGGCTACACCTTC
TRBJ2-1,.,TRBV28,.,CASEDPRLGNEQFF,TGTGCCAGCGAGGATCCAAGACTCGGCAATGAGCAGTTCTTC
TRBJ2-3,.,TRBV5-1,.,CASSLTVGKETQYF,TGCGCCAGCAGCTTGACAGTTGGGAAAGAGACGCAGTATTTT
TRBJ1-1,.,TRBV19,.,CASSISGQGNTEAFF,TGTGCCAGTAGTATATCAGGGCAGGGAAACACTGAAGCTTTCTTT
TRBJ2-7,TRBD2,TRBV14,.,CASSILAGRSYEQYF,TGTGCCAGCAGCATACTAGCGGGTAGATCCTACGAGCAGTACTTC
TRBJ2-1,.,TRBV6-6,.,CASSSSEGEQFF,TGTGCCAGCAGTTCGTCGGAGGGTGAGCAGTTCTTC
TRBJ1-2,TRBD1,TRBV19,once,CASSLRQGQGYNGYTF,TGTGCCAGTAGTTTGAGACAGGGACAGGGTTATAATGGCTACACCTTC
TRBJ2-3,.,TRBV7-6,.,CASSLTDGSTDTQYF,TGTGCCAGCAGCTTGACCGACGGCAGCACAGATACGCAGTATTTT
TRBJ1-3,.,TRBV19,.,CASSIKSLSGNTIYF,TGTGCCAGTAGTATTAAATCCTTATCTGGAAACACCATATATTTT
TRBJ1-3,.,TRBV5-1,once,CASSLAGLSSGNTIYF,TGCGCCAGCAGCTTGGCGGGTCTCAGCTCTGGAAACACCATATATTTT
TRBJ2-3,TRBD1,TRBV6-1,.,CASSGLTGSGSDTQYF,TGTGCCAGCAGTGGTTTGACAGGGTCAGGTTCAGATACGCAGTATTTT
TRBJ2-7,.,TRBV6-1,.,CASTRGPGPSYEQYF,TGTGCCAGCACCCGAGGTCCCGGGCCTTCCTACGAGCAGTACTTC
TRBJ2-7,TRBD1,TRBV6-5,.,CASSDPGQENEQYF,TGTGCCAGCAGCGACCCGGGACAGGAAAACGAGCAGTACTTC
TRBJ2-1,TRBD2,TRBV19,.,CASSIGGRTSGINEQFF,TGTGCCAGTAGTATTGGTGGCCGGACTAGCGGGATAAACGAGCAGTTCTTC
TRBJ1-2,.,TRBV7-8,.,CASSLAVDGYTF,TGTGCCAGCAGCTTAGCTGTGGATGGCTACACCTTC
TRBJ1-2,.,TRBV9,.,CASSGLGYTF,TGTGCCAGCAGCGGGCTTGGCTACACCTTC
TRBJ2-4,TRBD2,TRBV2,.,CASSSRLAGVSNIQYF,TGTGCCAGCAGTTCGAGACTAGCGGGAGTGAGTAACATTCAGTACTTC
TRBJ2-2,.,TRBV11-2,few,CASSLGTGVSTGELFF,TGTGCCAGCAGCTTAGGGACGGGAGTAAGCACCGGGGAGCTGTTTTTT
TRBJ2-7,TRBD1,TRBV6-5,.,CASSSTDRGSQYF,TGTGCCAGCAGTTCCACCGACAGGGGCTCCCAGTACTTC
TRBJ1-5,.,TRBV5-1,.,CASSLSGDQPQHF,TGCGCCAGCAGCTTGTCGGGGGATCAGCCCCAGCATTTT
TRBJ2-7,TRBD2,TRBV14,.,CASSHLGTSGYEQYF,TGTGCCAGCAGCCACTTAGGGACTAGCGGATACGAGCAGTACTTC
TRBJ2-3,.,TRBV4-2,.,CASSQDLSLDTQYF,TGTGCCAGCAGCCAAGATCTCTCGCTAGATACGCAGTATTTT
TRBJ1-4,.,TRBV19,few,CASSIQGNEKLFF,TGTGCCAGTAGTATACAGGGGAATGAAAAACTGTTTTTT